Listed below are T cell receptor beta chains from one sample, sequenced in a study of PD-L1 blockade in urothelial cancer. The data were produced by immunoSEQ multiplex PCR, yet TCRdb's version contains in-frame clones alone and is incomplete. The sample lists around 100,000 clones, roughly 89% occurring once. The sample was PBMCs, taken around atezolizumab (anti-PD-L1) treatment. The receptors originated from a man in his fifties or sixties with urothelial cancer. The CDR3 runs from the conserved cysteine through the conserved F or W. The order of the fields is D gene, CDR3 length, clone size, V gene, J gene, CDR3 protein, CDR3 DNA. D genes are given only for firm matches. Clone sizes are given selectively: once, few, many, or a class where the clone is expanded.

>.|15|once|TRBV21-1|TRBJ2-1
CASSKSGREGGEQFF
TGTGCCAGCAGCAAGTCTGGGCGGGAGGGTGGTGAGCAGTTCTTC
>TRBD1|15|.|TRBV7-9|TRBJ2-2
CASSPQGRNTGELFF
TGTGCCAGCAGCCCACAGGGGAGGAACACCGGGGAGCTGTTTTTT
>.|13|few|TRBV7-2|TRBJ1-5
CASSQAHHQPQHF
TGTGCCAGCAGCCAGGCACACCATCAGCCCCAGCATTTT
>.|16|.|TRBV5-1|TRBJ1-4
CASSWRPRATNEKLFF
TGCGCCAGCAGCTGGCGACCCAGGGCAACTAATGAAAAACTGTTTTTT
>.|15|.|TRBV28|TRBJ1-1
CASSLGRGPSTEAFF
TGTGCCAGCAGTTTGGGTAGGGGCCCGAGCACTGAAGCTTTCTTT
>.|15|once|TRBV19|TRBJ2-1
CASSIGRALYNEQFF
TGTGCCAGTAGTATTGGCAGGGCACTCTACAATGAGCAGTTCTTC
>.|15|few|TRBV18|TRBJ1-1
CASSPPSREETEAFF
TGTGCCAGCTCACCACCGTCCAGGGAGGAAACTGAAGCTTTCTTT
>TRBD1|15|.|TRBV5-5|TRBJ1-3
CASSLGQGAGNTIYF
TGTGCCAGCAGCCTAGGACAGGGGGCTGGAAACACCATATATTTT
>.|15|.|TRBV5-6|TRBJ1-1
CASSLGVWRDTEAFF
TGTGCCAGCAGCTTGGGAGTGTGGAGAGACACTGAAGCTTTCTTT
>.|16|.|TRBV28|TRBJ1-2
CASSWGGQEANYGYTF
TGTGCCAGCTCCTGGGGGGGTCAGGAGGCTAACTATGGCTACACCTTC
>TRBD1|16|.|TRBV28|TRBJ2-7
CASSDSGTGVGYEQYF
TGTGCCAGCAGCGACTCCGGGACAGGCGTTGGCTACGAGCAGTACTTC
>.|14|.|TRBV19|TRBJ2-5
CASSIMNSGETQYF
TGTGCCAGTAGTATAATGAATTCGGGAGAGACCCAGTACTTC
>TRBD1|13|.|TRBV28|TRBJ1-1
CATRGQANFEAFF
TGTGCCACCCGGGGACAGGCCAACTTTGAAGCTTTCTTT
>.|15|.|TRBV7-6|TRBJ2-5
CASSATGTDYKTQYF
TGTGCCAGCAGCGCAACCGGGACTGACTATAAGACCCAGTACTTC
>TRBD2|16|once|TRBV7-3|TRBJ2-2
CASSLSGTSGTGELFF
TGTGCCAGCAGCTTATCCGGGACTAGCGGGACCGGGGAGCTGTTTTTT